The source of this TCR beta chain is a study of cytomegalovirus exposure and HLA in healthy donors. The PCR had 60 Vbeta and 13 Jbeta primers. The repertoire was sequenced with immunoSEQ multiplex PCR; TCRdb's copy has only in-frame clones and lacks some. The sample has 95,000 to 150,000 clones, about 80% seen once. V was pared by 4 bases and J by 4 bases, with 11 bases of the junction left unmatched. Germline V CDR1 and CDR2: MDHEN, SYDVKM. This CDR3 has 17 residues. The sequencing input was PBMCs. V is TRBV28 and J is TRBJ2-1, with 9 bases that match TRBD2. This receptor was obtained from a female donor in good health and CMV-seropositive. DNA for the CDR3: TGTGCCAGCAGTTCACTTAGCGGGGGCGCTGGATACAATGAGCAGTTCTTC. It encodes CASSSLSGGAGYNEQFF. The full variable domain, with the rest looked up from reference TRBV28 and TRBJ2-1, is DVKVTQSSRYLVKRTGEKVFLECVQDMDHENMFWYRQDPGLGLRLIYFSYDVKMKEKGDIPEGYSVSREKKERFSLILESASTNQTSMYLCASSSLSGGAGYNEQFFGPGTRLTVL.